These T cell receptor beta chains were read from a single sample in a study of glioma-infiltrating T cells after dendritic cell vaccination. This table comes from immunoSEQ multiplex PCR, and its TCRdb copy is limited to in-frame clones, with some not included. The table has about 38,000 clones, 70% to 85% seen once. Sample: blood, taken before dendritic cell vaccination. These receptors originate from a human donor with glioblastoma. CDR3s include the opening cysteine and the closing phenylalanine or tryptophan.

TRBV4-3	TRBJ2-7	CASSLGRTYEQYF
TRBV30	TRBJ1-3	CAWSKDRGDTIYF
TRBV7-9	TRBJ1-5	CASSLGQGNQPQHF
TRBV5-1	TRBJ2-3	CASSVQRGGQDTQYF
TRBV10-1	TRBJ1-1	CASSEPGWTEAFF
TRBV6-4	TRBJ1-5	CASSDYGQTISNQPQHF
TRBV2	TRBJ2-3	CASRTSGGNTDTQYF
TRBV28	TRBJ2-3	CASSLVFRISGGYTDTQYF
TRBV6-5	TRBJ2-7	CASSPGTRYEQYF
TRBV9	TRBJ2-5	CASSLTPGNQETQYF
TRBV10-3	TRBJ2-5	CAISEQQETQYF
TRBV21-1	TRBJ1-5	CASSTGSNQPQHF
TRBV7-9	TRBJ2-4	CASSLVAGRRPKNIQYF
TRBV28	TRBJ1-2	CASSLGGSYGYTF
TRBV19	TRBJ1-1	CASSPGQGVAFF
TRBV5-1	TRBJ1-4	CASSLARATNEKLFF
TRBV10-3	TRBJ1-1	CATQGQGNTEAFF
TRBV10-3	TRBJ2-2	CAIRQTGPSNTGELFF
TRBV30	TRBJ1-6	CASKRPYGNSPLHF
TRBV5-1	TRBJ1-1	CASSSTGGMNTEAFF
TRBV28	TRBJ1-5	CASLRGHSNQPQHF
TRBV4-1	TRBJ2-3	CASSQAGTGTSSDTQYF
TRBV6-6	TRBJ2-7	CASWGTSGGSYEQYF
TRBV9	TRBJ2-1	CASSLSGGSYNEQFF
TRBV27	TRBJ1-6	CASSLSRVAYNSPLHF
TRBV6-5	TRBJ2-1	CASSYLTGNEQFF
TRBV21-1	TRBJ1-3	CASSKGDRVITGNTIYF
TRBV29-1	TRBJ2-3	CSVLRDSSSTDTQYF
TRBV13	TRBJ2-7	CASRLGQGDYEQYF
TRBV18	TRBJ2-5	CASSPIAGTGVETQYF
TRBV9	TRBJ2-7	CASSVGTGDYEQYF
TRBV5-6	TRBJ2-7	CASSGGDRGTREQYF
TRBV15	TRBJ1-4	CATSRDSGGNEKLFF
TRBV2	TRBJ2-5	CASNLLQETQYF
TRBV12-5	TRBJ2-3	CASGLFLWGGGTDTQYF
TRBV30	TRBJ1-5	CACGGGGTGRSNQPQHF
TRBV7-8	TRBJ2-7	CASSLRLDSAYEQYF
TRBV2	TRBJ1-1	CASSGVRGTEAFF
TRBV19	TRBJ1-5	CASRPGQGQYSNQPQHF
TRBV18	TRBJ1-3	CASSDKSGGGNTIYF
TRBV27	TRBJ2-3	CASSSKPGGADTQYF
TRBV11-2	TRBJ2-2	CASSLERAEYTGELFF